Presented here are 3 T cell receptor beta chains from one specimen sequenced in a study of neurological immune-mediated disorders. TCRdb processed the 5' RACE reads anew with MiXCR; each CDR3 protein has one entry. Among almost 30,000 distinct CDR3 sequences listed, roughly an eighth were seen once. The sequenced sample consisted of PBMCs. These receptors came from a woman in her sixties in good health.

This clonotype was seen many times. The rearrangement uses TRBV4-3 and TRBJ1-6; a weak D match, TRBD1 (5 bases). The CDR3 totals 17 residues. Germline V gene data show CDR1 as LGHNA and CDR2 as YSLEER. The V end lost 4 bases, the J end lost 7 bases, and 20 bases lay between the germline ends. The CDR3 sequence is CASSLEHRQFTNSPLHF. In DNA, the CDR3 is TGCGCCAGCAGCCTGGAACACCGACAGTTCACGAATTCACCCCTCCACTTT.

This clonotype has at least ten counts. Written as DNA, the CDR3 is TGCAGTGCTGGCAGGGGTTCCTACGAGCAGTACTTC. It encodes CSAGRGSYEQYF. This chain links TRBV20-1 with TRBJ2-7, with a weak D call TRBD1 (6 bases). The CDR3 contains 12 residues. V gave up 5 bases and J gave up 1 base, with 9 bases separating them. Germline values: CDR1 DFQATT, CDR2 SNEGSKA (reference sequence).

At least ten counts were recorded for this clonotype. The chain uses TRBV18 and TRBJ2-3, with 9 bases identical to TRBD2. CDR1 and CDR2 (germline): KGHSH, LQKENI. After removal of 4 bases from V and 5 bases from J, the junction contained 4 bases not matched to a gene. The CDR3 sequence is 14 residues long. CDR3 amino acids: CASSLRLAEDTQYF. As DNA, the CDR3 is TGTGCCAGCTCACTCAGACTAGCGGAAGATACGCAGTATTTT.